Each of the 8 T cell receptor beta chains below was sequenced from the same sample in a study of blood T cell repertoires in COVID-19. Profiled with immunoSEQ multiplex PCR; TCRdb holds only in-frame clones, not every one. The data contain more than 400,000 clones, about 90% of them singletons. The sample taken for sequencing was PBMCs or T cells enriched from blood (not recorded which). Receptors were obtained from a woman between 18 and 29 years old who had recovered from COVID-19.

V and J are TRBV7-6 and TRBJ2-1; a possible D gene is TRBD2 (6 bases). Deletions cut 5 bases from V and 4 bases from J, with 12 bases between. There are 14 residues in the CDR3. Germline-derived CDR1 and CDR2 are SGHVS and FNYEAQ. CDR3 DNA sequence: TGTGCCAGCAGCCCAGTTGGGGGGTACAATGAGCAGTTCTTC. This codes for CASSPVGGYNEQFF.

The chain carries TRBV5-5 and TRBJ2-1, with D perhaps matching TRBD2 (6 bases). V was shortened by 3 bases and J by 4 bases, with 17 bases between the two germline ends. CDR3 length equals 16 residues. The V gene's germline CDR1 is SGHKS and CDR2 YYEKEE (reference sequence). The CDR3 region is CASSSARRGWYNEQFF. The CDR3 DNA is TGTGCCAGCAGCTCCGCCCGGCGGGGATGGTACAATGAGCAGTTCTTC.

This clone has just one count. The chain joins TRBV3-1 (or the pseudogene TRBV3-2) to TRBJ1-6; TRBD1 is a possible D gene (6 bases). Trimming shortened V by 4 bases and J by 1 base, and 8 bases separated the two germline ends. The CDR3 has 15 residues. CDR1 LGHDT and CDR2 YNNKEL come from the germline V gene (reference sequence). The CDR3 region has the DNA TGTGCCAGCAGCCCAGGGGTTTCCTATAATTCACCCCTCCACTTT. This encodes CASSPGVSYNSPLHF.

The gene calls are TRBV4-2 and TRBJ2-1; 14 bases match TRBD2. The CDR3 has 17 amino acids. Losses at the gene ends were 4 bases for V and 4 bases for J; bases not matched to a gene: 6. Germline V lookup: CDR1 LGHNA, CDR2 YNFKEQ. This chain's CDR3 is CASSPSGLAGVYNEQFF. Written as DNA, the CDR3 is TGTGCCAGCAGCCCATCGGGACTAGCGGGGGTGTACAATGAGCAGTTCTTC.

The rearrangement joins TRBV29-1 to TRBJ1-2; 10 bases are shared with TRBD1. Germline trimming cut 6 bases from V and 8 bases from J; bases unmatched to any gene: 6. In germline, CDR1 is SQVTM, CDR2 ANQGSEA. The CDR3 is made up of 12 amino acids. Here the CDR3 reads CSVRQGAWGYTF. The CDR3 DNA sequence: TGCAGCGTCCGACAGGGGGCGTGGGGCTACACCTTC.

V usage is TRBV4-2 and J usage is TRBJ1-4; possibly TRBD1 for D (6 bases). Germline loops: CDR1 LGHNA, CDR2 YNFKEQ. V was shortened by 1 base and J by 4 bases, with 19 bases between the two germline ends. The CDR3 totals 18 residues. The CDR3 DNA follows: TGTGCCAGCAGCCAAGGGGGGCAGGGAATCAGCGGTAATGAAAAACTGTTTTTT. Its protein product is CASSQGGQGISGNEKLFF.

The J gene is TRBJ1-6, the V gene TRBV10-3; 7 bases are a match to TRBD1. The CDR3 runs to 15 residues. V lost 1 base to trimming and J lost 8 bases; unmatched junction nucleotides: 5. Germline values: CDR1 ENHRY, CDR2 SYGVKD. The CDR3 loop is CAISEFRDSYSPLHF. CDR3 sequence (DNA): TGTGCCATCAGTGAGTTCCGGGACAGTTATTCACCCCTCCACTTT.

V and J are TRBV6-5 and TRBJ1-2; 7 bases fit TRBD1. This CDR3 has 14 amino acids. The V and J ends lost 8 bases and 1 base, in that order; junction bases with no gene match: 7. Germline CDR1 reads MNHEY; CDR2 reads SVGAGI. The CDR3: CASLRQGFNYGYTF. The CDR3 coding sequence is TGTGCCAGCTTGAGACAGGGCTTTAACTATGGCTACACCTTC.